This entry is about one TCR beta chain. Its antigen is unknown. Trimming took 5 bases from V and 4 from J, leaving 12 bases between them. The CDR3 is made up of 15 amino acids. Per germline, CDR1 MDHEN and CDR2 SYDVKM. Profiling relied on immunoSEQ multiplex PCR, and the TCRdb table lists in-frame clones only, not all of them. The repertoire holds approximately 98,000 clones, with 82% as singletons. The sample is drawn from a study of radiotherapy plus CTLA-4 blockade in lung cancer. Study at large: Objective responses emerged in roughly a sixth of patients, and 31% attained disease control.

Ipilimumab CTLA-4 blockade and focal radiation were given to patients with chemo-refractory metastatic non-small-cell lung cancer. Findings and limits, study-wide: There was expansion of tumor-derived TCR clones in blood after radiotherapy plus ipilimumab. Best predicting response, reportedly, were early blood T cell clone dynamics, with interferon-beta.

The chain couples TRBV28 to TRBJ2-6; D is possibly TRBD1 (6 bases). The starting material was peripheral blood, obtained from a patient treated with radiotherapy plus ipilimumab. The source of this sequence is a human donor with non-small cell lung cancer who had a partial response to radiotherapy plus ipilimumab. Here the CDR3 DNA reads TGTGCCAGCAGTCCCCCGGGGACAGGGGCCAACGTCCTGACTTTC. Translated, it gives CASSPPGTGANVLTF. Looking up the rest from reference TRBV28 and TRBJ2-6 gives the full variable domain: DVKVTQSSRYLVKRTGEKVFLECVQDMDHENMFWYRQDPGLGLRLIYFSYDVKMKEKGDIPEGYSVSREKKERFSLILESASTNQTSMYLCASSPPGTGANVLTFGAGSRLTVL.